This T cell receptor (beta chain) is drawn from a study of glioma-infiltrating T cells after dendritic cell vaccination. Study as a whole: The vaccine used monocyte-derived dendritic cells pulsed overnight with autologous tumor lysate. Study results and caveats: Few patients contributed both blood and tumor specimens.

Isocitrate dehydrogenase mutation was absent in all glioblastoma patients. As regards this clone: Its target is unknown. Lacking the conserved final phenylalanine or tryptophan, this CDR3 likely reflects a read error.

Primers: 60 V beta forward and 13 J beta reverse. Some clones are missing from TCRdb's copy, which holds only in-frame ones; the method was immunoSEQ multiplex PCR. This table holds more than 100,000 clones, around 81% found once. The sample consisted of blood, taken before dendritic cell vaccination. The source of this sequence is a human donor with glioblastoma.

Here the CDR3 DNA reads TGCGCCAGCAGCTCCACAGGGGGAGGCTACACCCTC. Protein: CASSSTGGGYTL. The chain links TRBV10-1 to TRBJ1-2; 8 bases are a match to TRBD1. After removal of 6 bases from V and 8 bases from J, the junction contained 5 bases not matched to a gene. CDR1 is WNHNN and CDR2 is SYGVQD in the germline V gene (reference sequence). The CDR3 consists of 12 residues.